This T cell receptor beta chain came from a study of T cells in Graves' hyperthyroidism and ophthalmopathy. The TCR beta CDR3 regions underwent amplification using RNA transcripts as the source. A first-round RT-PCR of the TCR CDR3 used the HTBI primer set. TCRdb recomputed calls from the multiplex PCR reads with MiXCR, one row per CDR3 protein. Of hundreds of thousands of distinct CDR3 sequences in the sample, 14% were seen once. Regarding the study as a whole: A median about 6.2 months before onset, the model predicted ophthalmopathy.

V dropped 6 bases and J dropped 5; count of bases not matched to a gene: 12. The CDR3 consists of 14 residues. The germline V gene encodes CDR1 DFQATT and CDR2 SNEGSKA (reference sequence). This clonotype occurred a few times. Its antigen is not identified. This rearrangement joins TRBV20-1 to TRBJ2-7; 8 nucleotides line up with TRBD2. Material for sequencing was blood. The TCR originated in a woman aged 18-35 years with Graves' hyperthyroidism. The CDR3 sequence: CSAPRGGRDDEQYF. CDR3 nucleotides: TGCAGTGCCCCCCGGGGGGGGCGGGACGACGAGCAGTACTTC.